Sequencing of this T cell receptor beta chain was carried out in a study of blood T cell repertoires in COVID-19. Study overall: Donors in the United States, Italy and Spain gave samples during acute or convalescent COVID-19. T cells, B-cell-depleted T cells, or PBMCs supplied cDNA or gDNA.

Authors' data handling: Amplification of reference gene primers was used by the study to estimate nucleated cell counts. Assay used: immunoSEQ multiplex PCR; TCRdb lists only in-frame clones, some missing. V, J and clone size are taken as reported in that table, and D and trimming were inferred from the DNA itself. Of tens of thousands of clones in the sample, roughly 84% were seen once. V lost 4 bases to trimming and J lost 4 bases; unmatched junction nucleotides: 4. The germline CDR1 and CDR2 sequences are SGHRS and YFSETQ. This CDR3 comprises 13 residues. This chain uses TRBV5-1 with TRBJ1-2; 7 bases align to TRBD1. The receptor's source is a woman older than 75 in a cohort sampled during active or convalescent COVID-19. Sequences were obtained from peripheral blood. The CDR3, as DNA: TGCGCCAGCAGCACGACAGGGCTCTATGGCTACACCTTC. Translated, it gives CASSTTGLYGYTF.